The next 20 T cell receptor beta chains were all read from a single sample in a study of blood T cell repertoires in COVID-19. The table came from immunoSEQ multiplex PCR; TCRdb's copy has only in-frame clones and leaves some out. The sample includes around 62,000 clones, roughly 84% of them seen just once. Material for sequencing was peripheral blood. All receptors derive from a man aged 45-60 years with active COVID-19.

The rearrangement uses TRBV7-2 and TRBJ2-5, with a tentative D call TRBD1 (5 bases). Germline V gives CDR1 SGHTA, CDR2 FQGNSA. The CDR3 has 15 residues. V was clipped by 1 base and J by 4 bases, with 13 bases between them. CDR3 protein: CASSLEARVGETQYF. In nucleotides, the CDR3 is TGTGCCAGCAGCTTAGAGGCCAGGGTTGGAGAGACCCAGTACTTC. Combining the CDR3 with reference TRBV7-2 and TRBJ2-5 gives the whole variable domain GAGVSQSPSNKVTEKGKDVELRCDPISGHTALYWYRQSLGQGLEFLIYFQGNSAPDKSGLPSDRFSAERTGGSVSTLTIQRTQQEDSAVYLCASSLEARVGETQYFGPGTRLLVL.

The CDR3 region has the DNA TGTGCCAGCAGTTCCTTTGGAGGGCAGCCCCAGCATTTT. This gives the protein CASSSFGGQPQHF. V is TRBV6-2 or TRBV6-3 and J is TRBJ1-5; D is unclear. Germline-derived CDR1 and CDR2 are MNHEY and SVGEGT. The CDR3 loop spans 13 amino acids. Trimming took 4 bases from V and 7 from J, leaving 11 bases between them.

This chain uses TRBV11-2 with TRBJ2-2; tentative D call: TRBD1 (5 bases). CDR3 length equals 15 residues. Germline V gives CDR1 SGHAT, CDR2 FQNNGV. Trimming shortened V by 1 base and J by 0 bases, and 6 bases separated the two germline ends. The DNA for the CDR3 is TGTGCCAGCAGCTTAGCAGGGACGAACACCGGGGAGCTGTTTTTT. Translating it yields CASSLAGTNTGELFF.

This chain uses TRBV6-5 with TRBJ1-5, with 7 nucleotides matching TRBD1. After removal of 7 bases from V and 3 bases from J, the junction contained 6 bases not matched to a gene. CDR1 is MNHEY and CDR2 is SVGAGI in the germline V gene. The CDR3 contains 14 residues. As DNA, the CDR3 is TGTGCCAGCACCTCCGGGACAGTCAATCAGCCCCAGCATTTT. This codes for CASTSGTVNQPQHF.

The chain employs TRBV6-5 and TRBJ2-4; 8 bases match TRBD1. V trimming: 5 bases; J trimming: 8 bases; junction bases outside the gene matches: 11. Per the germline V gene, CDR1 is MNHEY and CDR2 is SVGAGI. The CDR3 length is 15 residues. CDR3: CASSPEDRAWHIQYF. For the CDR3, the DNA is TGTGCCAGCAGTCCCGAGGACAGGGCCTGGCACATTCAGTACTTC.

The rearrangement links TRBV6-5 to TRBJ2-7; TRBD2 is a possible D gene (5 bases). V lost 10 bases and J 4 bases, leaving 14 bases between the germline ends. The length of the CDR3 is 12 residues. Germline CDR1 is MNHEY and CDR2 is SVGAGI. The CDR3 here is CATRGNGYEQYF. Written as DNA, the CDR3 is TGTGCCACCCGAGGGAATGGGTACGAGCAGTACTTC.

The J gene is TRBJ2-2, the V gene TRBV5-1; the match to TRBD2 covers 7 bases. The CDR3 sequence is 14 residues long. V trimming: 3 bases; J trimming: 4 bases; junction bases outside the gene matches: 3. Germline CDR1 and CDR2: SGHRS and YFSETQ. CDR3 amino acids: CASSSLASTGELFF. The CDR3 nucleotides read TGCGCCAGCAGCTCACTAGCGTCCACCGGGGAGCTGTTTTTT.

The table lists this clone with a count of one. The rearrangement uses TRBV6-5 and TRBJ2-1, with TRBD1 matching over 10 bases. The germline gives CDR1 MNHEY, CDR2 SVGAGI. J lost 4 bases, V lost 5 bases, and 5 bases had no gene match. The CDR3 consists of 15 residues. CDR3 bases: TGTGCCAGCAGTCGAGGGACAGGGGTTTACAATGAGCAGTTCTTC. Translation gives CASSRGTGVYNEQFF.

The chain uses TRBV2 and TRBJ2-7; D is perhaps TRBD1 (5 bases). Trimming took 8 bases from V and 6 from J, leaving 14 bases between them. CDR3 length: 12 residues. CDR1 is SNHLY and CDR2 is FYNNEI in the germline V gene. This CDR3 is CASLSQGAEQYF. CDR3 nucleotide sequence: TGTGCCAGCTTGTCGCAGGGTGCCGAGCAGTACTTC.

This chain joins TRBV20-1 and TRBJ2-3; D gene unclear. The ends were cut back, 3 bases at V and 2 bases at J, with 18 bases in the middle. Germline V lookup: CDR1 DFQATT, CDR2 SNEGSKA (reference sequence). The CDR3 sequence is 16 residues long. In DNA form, the CDR3 reads TGCAGTGCTAGTGGAGCCCGTCCGAATCCCACAGATACGCAGTATTTT. It is translated as CSASGARPNPTDTQYF.

The J gene is TRBJ1-2, the V gene TRBV5-4; tentatively, D is TRBD1 (5 bases). The CDR3 totals 13 residues. CDR1 and CDR2 from the germline V gene are SGHNT and YYREEE (reference sequence). Trimming pared 4 bases from V and 1 base from J, leaving 8 bases between. The DNA for the CDR3 is TGTGCCAGCAGCCTAGACAGTAACTATGGCTACACCTTC. This sequence encodes CASSLDSNYGYTF.

This chain uses TRBV21-1 with TRBJ2-7; the table's D call, TRBD2, has no DNA check behind it. TRBV21-1 is a documented pseudogene. The CDR3 spans 15 residues. The CDR3 protein is CASSKVTLGAYEQYF. CDR3 sequence (DNA): TGTGCCAGCAGCAAAGTCACCCTCGGGGCCTACGAGCAGTACTTC.

This clone has a single count. V is TRBV30 and J is TRBJ2-6; D might be TRBD1 (5 bases). The CDR3 extends over 14 amino acids. Germline V gene sequence: CDR1 GTSNPN, CDR2 SVGIG (reference sequence). V was trimmed by 0 bases and J by 4 bases, leaving 7 bases between them. The CDR3 spells CAWSVGAGANVLTF. The CDR3 DNA reads TGTGCCTGGAGTGTAGGGGCGGGGGCCAACGTCCTGACTTTC.

The rearrangement links TRBV11-3 to TRBJ2-1; 9 nucleotides agree with TRBD1. J lost 6 bases, V lost 5 bases, and 8 bases had no gene match. This CDR3 comprises 15 residues. In germline, CDR1 is SGHNT, CDR2 YENEEA. The CDR3 sequence: CASSLRDREPNEQFF. In DNA, the CDR3 is TGTGCCAGCAGCCTCAGGGACAGGGAGCCCAATGAGCAGTTCTTC.

The J gene is TRBJ2-3, the V gene TRBV7-2; 9 nucleotides agree with TRBD2. Germline CDR1 SGHTA, CDR2 FQGNSA. CDR3 length equals 17 residues. Trimming removed 3 bases from V and 6 bases from J; junction bases left unmatched: 13. CDR3 amino acids: CASSFSGSIKWADTQYF. CDR3 nucleotide sequence: TGTGCCAGCAGCTTTAGCGGGAGTATAAAGTGGGCCGATACGCAGTATTTT.

The chain employs TRBV18 and TRBJ1-1, with D perhaps matching TRBD1 (6 bases). The CDR3 has 14 amino acids. Germline V lookup: CDR1 KGHSH, CDR2 LQKENI. V gave up 8 bases and J gave up 4 bases, with 17 bases separating them. CDR3 nucleotides: TGTGCCAGCCGGACTCAAGGGGGTCGCACTGAAGCTTTCTTT. It specifies CASRTQGGRTEAFF.

V gene TRBV13 combines with J gene TRBJ2-7, with 7 bases aligning to TRBD1. The CDR3 contains 14 residues. Germline loops: CDR1 PRHDT, CDR2 FYEKMQ (reference sequence). The junction had 7 bases not matched to a gene; V was cut back by 5 bases and J by 3 bases. CDR3 sequence (DNA): TGTGCCAGCAGCGCAAAGACAGGGATCTACGAGCAGTACTTC. Translated: CASSAKTGIYEQYF.

The V and J genes are TRBV12-5 and TRBJ1-6, with D hard to call. Germline V gene data show CDR1 as LGHNT and CDR2 as FRNRAP. Trimming shortened V by 0 bases and J by 0 bases, and 9 bases separated the two germline ends. There are 17 residues in the CDR3. The CDR3 region has the DNA TGTGCTAGTGGTTTGGTACTGTCGAGCTCCTATAATTCACCCCTCCACTTT. It encodes CASGLVLSSSYNSPLHF. The entire variable domain, with the rest obtained from reference TRBV12-5 and TRBJ1-6, is as follows: DARVTQTPRHKVTEMGQEVTMRCQPILGHNTVFWYRQTMMQGLELLAYFRNRAPLDDSGMPKDRFSAEMPDATLATLKIQPSEPRDSAVYFCASGLVLSSSYNSPLHFGNGTRLTVT.

This clone was seen a handful of times. J is TRBJ1-5 and V is TRBV27; D remains unclear. V was cut by 1 base and J by 5 bases, with 6 bases left in between. Germline CDR1 and CDR2: MNHEY and SMNVEV (reference sequence). The CDR3 runs to 13 residues. CDR3 loop: CASSLFRDQPQHF. CDR3 in DNA: TGTGCCAGCAGTTTATTCCGAGATCAGCCCCAGCATTTT.

The chain couples TRBV4-1 to TRBJ2-7; TRBD2 aligns across 12 bases. CDR1 is MGHRA, CDR2 YSYEKL, per germline. The V gene end was trimmed by 3 bases and the J gene end by 1 base; junction bases not matched to a gene: 1. This CDR3 is built from 15 residues. CDR3 sequence: CASSQTSGSSYEQYF. The CDR3 DNA is TGCGCCAGCAGCCAGACTAGCGGGAGTTCCTACGAGCAGTACTTC.